Presented here are 25 T cell receptor beta chains from one specimen sequenced in a study of control samples from healthy donors and cancer patients (dated by TCRdb to 2019 to 2021). The library was obtained by the immunoSEQ multiplex PCR assay. TCRdb took this table from immuneACCESS and kept in-frame rearrangements with V and J called. Such tables lack part of the clones; where checked against another copy, unresolved V genes explain under half of the gap, and the rest is unexplained. For this sample the table gives about 28,000 clones, of which roughly 85% were detected only once. The ten largest account for 22% of the sample. Sequenced sample: PBMCs. The receptors were gathered from a man in his sixties with head and neck cancer.

The chain links TRBV6-5 to TRBJ1-1; possible D gene TRBD1, 6 bases. V gave up 6 bases and J gave up 11 bases, with 25 bases separating them. Germline V gene sequence: CDR1 MNHEY, CDR2 SVGAGI. This CDR3 contains 15 residues. As DNA, the CDR3 is TGTGCCAGCAGATCCTCCGTTTCGGGGGGCACGGGGGCTTTCTTT. Protein: CASRSSVSGGTGAFF.

The CDR3 here is CASSRGTVTNQPQHF. In DNA, the CDR3 is TGTGCCAGCAGCCGAGGGACGGTTACCAATCAGCCCCAGCATTTT. V and J are TRBV7-8 and TRBJ1-5; D might be TRBD1 (5 bases). CDR3 length: 15 amino acids. V dropped 5 bases and J dropped 3 bases, with 14 bases sitting between them. Germline CDR1 and CDR2: SGHVS and FQNEAQ.

This chain connects TRBV15 to TRBJ2-3, with D perhaps matching TRBD1 or TRBD2 (7 bases each). Germline assignment: CDR1 LNHNV and CDR2 YYDKDF (reference sequence). Between the trimmed V and J ends, which lost 5 bases and 6 bases, there was a span of 24 bases. The CDR3 is 17 residues long. The CDR3 bases are TGTGCCACCAGCGGATACAGGGGCGGGGGTGTCGTGGATACGCAGTATTTT. The encoded protein is CATSGYRGGGVVDTQYF.

This chain uses TRBV19 with TRBJ2-7, with TRBD1 identical over 7 bases. V lost 3 bases and J lost 3; bases outside the gene matches: 11. This CDR3 is 16 amino acids long. Germline V gene lookup returns CDR1 LNHDA and CDR2 SQIVND (reference sequence). CDR3 sequence (DNA): TGTGCCAGTAGTATCGGTTTTAGGGACAGAAACTACGAGCAGTACTTC. Translation gives CASSIGFRDRNYEQYF.

This chain uses TRBV18 with TRBJ2-3; 8 positions match TRBD1. With V trimmed by 4 bases and J by 4 bases, 13 bases remained unmatched. This CDR3 is built from 17 residues. The germline V gene has CDR1 KGHSH and CDR2 LQKENI. The CDR3: CASSRVGQGHNADTQYF. DNA of the CDR3: TGTGCCAGCTCACGAGTCGGACAGGGCCATAACGCAGATACGCAGTATTTT.

The rearrangement joins TRBV5-1 to TRBJ2-7; 7 bases line up with TRBD1. The CDR3 runs 15 residues. The germline gives CDR1 SGHRS, CDR2 YFSETQ. V trimming: 3 bases; J trimming: 2 bases; junction bases outside the gene matches: 8. CDR3 DNA sequence: TGCGCCAGCAGCTGGGGAGACAGGGCAGCCTACGAGCAGTACTTC. Translation: CASSWGDRAAYEQYF.

V and J are TRBV24-1 and TRBJ2-3; 10 bases match TRBD1. Germline CDR1 is KGHDR and CDR2 is SFDVKD. The trim removed 4 bases at V and 1 base at J, leaving 7 bases unmatched. This CDR3 comprises 17 residues. The CDR3, as DNA: TGTGCCACCAGTGAGCCCTCCGGGACAGGGGGCACAGATACGCAGTATTTT. It translates to CATSEPSGTGGTDTQYF.

The V call is TRBV28, the J call TRBJ2-5; D is ambiguous. This CDR3 is built from 12 residues. CDR1 and CDR2 (germline): MDHEN, SYDVKM. The ends were cut back, 5 bases at V and 5 bases at J, with 9 bases in the middle. CDR3 sequence reads: CASSRFSETQYF. The CDR3 nucleotides read TGTGCCAGCAGTAGGTTCTCGGAGACCCAGTACTTC.

This clone occurred a few times. The rearrangement links TRBV7-8 to TRBJ1-6, with a tentative D call TRBD1 (6 bases). This CDR3 contains 16 residues. V was cut by 0 bases and J by 8 bases, with 14 bases left in between. Germline V gene sequence: CDR1 SGHVS, CDR2 FQNEAQ. The CDR3 bases are TGTGCCAGCAGCTTAGCGGTAGGGGGTTGGGATTCACCCCTCCACTTT. This gives the protein CASSLAVGGWDSPLHF.

The V call is TRBV25-1, the J call TRBJ1-4; weak D call: TRBD1 (5 bases). The CDR3 contains 15 residues. Germline V lookup: CDR1 MGHDK, CDR2 SYGVNS. Trimming left V 6 bases short and J 3 bases short, with 14 bases between. The CDR3 spells CASSPTWGANEKLFF. The CDR3 nucleotides are TGTGCCAGCAGCCCAACATGGGGGGCTAATGAAAAACTGTTTTTT.

This chain links TRBV15 with TRBJ1-2; unclear D gene. This CDR3 comprises 12 residues. Germline V gene data show CDR1 as LNHNV and CDR2 as YYDKDF (reference sequence). Trimming pared 5 bases from V and 2 bases from J, leaving 6 bases between. In DNA, the CDR3 is TGTGCCACCAGCGGTGTGAACTATGGCTACACCTTC. Amino acids: CATSGVNYGYTF.

The chain is built from TRBV2 and TRBJ1-1, with a tentative D call TRBD1 (6 bases). Germline assignment: CDR1 SNHLY and CDR2 FYNNEI. Trimming removed 2 bases at V and 3 bases at J, with 10 bases between. The CDR3 covers 14 residues. The CDR3 DNA follows: TGTGCCAGCAGTGAAATCCCAGGGGACACTGAAGCTTTCTTT. Protein sequence: CASSEIPGDTEAFF.

This chain uses TRBV10-1 with TRBJ2-2, with D hard to call. Trimming removed 4 bases from V and 6 bases from J, with 12 bases in between. CDR1 is WNHNN and CDR2 is SYGVQD in the germline V gene (reference sequence). The CDR3 runs 14 residues. The CDR3 reads CASSGPEDAGELFF. CDR3 bases: TGCGCCAGCAGTGGGCCCGAGGATGCCGGGGAGCTGTTTTTT.

In its sample, this clone was seen once. The chain uses TRBV6-6 and TRBJ1-2; D gene uncertain. The germline gives CDR1 MNHNY, CDR2 SVGAGI (reference sequence). Trimming stripped 0 bases from V and 2 bases from J, with 10 bases between. The CDR3 consists of 15 residues. In nucleotides, the CDR3 is TGTGCCAGCAGTTACTCGAAGGGCCAGAACTATGGCTACACCTTC. Protein product: CASSYSKGQNYGYTF.

J is TRBJ2-1 and V is TRBV23-1, with D possibly being TRBD1 (6 bases). TRBV23-1 is an ORF; its function is uncertain. The CDR3 spans 16 residues. The V gene lost 6 bases and the J gene lost 1 base, with 16 bases spanning the gap. DNA for the CDR3: TGCGCCAGCAGAACCCCGCCAGGGACATCCTACAATGAGCAGTTCTTC. Amino acid sequence: CASRTPPGTSYNEQFF.

Only one count was recorded for this clone. This chain links TRBV18 with TRBJ2-1; D gene unclear. V dropped 5 bases and J dropped 0 bases, with 5 bases sitting between them. Germline CDR1 and CDR2: KGHSH and LQKENI. The CDR3 runs 13 residues. CDR3 protein: CASSRSSYNEQFF. The CDR3 DNA sequence: TGTGCCAGCTCAAGAAGCTCCTACAATGAGCAGTTCTTC.

The V gene is TRBV16, the J gene TRBJ1-6; weak D call: TRBD1 (5 bases). Trimming took 3 bases from V and 3 from J, leaving 12 bases between them. Germline V gene data show CDR1 as KGHSY and CDR2 as FQNENV. The CDR3 contains 16 residues. This CDR3 is CASSHPGTGYNSPLHF. CDR3 in DNA: TGTGCCAGCAGCCACCCGGGGACGGGCTATAATTCACCCCTCCACTTT.

The chain carries TRBV20-1 and TRBJ1-4; D may be TRBD1 (6 bases). Germline V lookup: CDR1 DFQATT, CDR2 SNEGSKA (reference sequence). This CDR3 spans 17 amino acids. With 3 bases removed from V and 4 bases from J, the gap between germline ends came to 21 bases. Here the CDR3 reads CSASNSAGQGNNEKLFF. The CDR3 nucleotides are TGCAGTGCTAGTAATTCCGCCGGCCAGGGGAATAATGAAAAACTGTTTTTT.

The chain joins TRBV19 to TRBJ1-3; no clear D. The germline V gene encodes CDR1 LNHDA and CDR2 SQIVND (reference sequence). Trimming pared 4 bases from V and 0 bases from J, leaving 10 bases between. This CDR3 comprises 15 residues. The CDR3 loop reads CASSSNGLSGNTIYF. In DNA, the CDR3 is TGTGCCAGTAGTAGTAACGGTCTCTCTGGAAACACCATATATTTT.

This chain connects TRBV19 to TRBJ2-1; 8 positions agree with TRBD2. CDR1 and CDR2 from the germline V gene are LNHDA and SQIVND (reference sequence). This CDR3 contains 14 residues. Germline trimming cut 0 bases from V and 12 bases from J; bases unmatched to any gene: 7. The CDR3 protein is CASSIELADGAQFF. The CDR3 DNA reads TGTGCCAGTAGTATAGAACTAGCGGATGGGGCGCAGTTCTTC.

J is TRBJ2-4 and V is TRBV7-2, with TRBD1 matching over 12 bases. CDR3 length equals 15 residues. The V and J ends lost 3 bases and 9 bases, in that order; junction bases with no gene match: 6. Per the germline V gene, CDR1 is SGHTA and CDR2 is FQGNSA. CDR3 bases: TGTGCCAGCAGCTTCCGGGACAGGGGGCGGGTCATTCAGTACTTC. This encodes CASSFRDRGRVIQYF.

The CDR3 reads CSVAGFPGYTF. CDR3 sequence (DNA): TGCAGCGTTGCAGGGTTCCCTGGCTACACCTTC. This chain connects TRBV29-1 to TRBJ1-2, with TRBD1 as a possible D gene (5 bases). With 4 bases removed from V and 7 bases from J, the gap between germline ends came to 10 bases. CDR1 and CDR2 (germline): SQVTM, ANQGSEA. The CDR3 covers 11 residues.

This clone has only a few counts. The gene calls are TRBV27 and TRBJ1-5, with 7 bases identical to TRBD1. The CDR3 extends over 18 amino acids. Losses at the gene ends were 4 bases for V and 4 bases for J; bases not matched to a gene: 16. Germline V gives CDR1 MNHEY, CDR2 SMNVEV (reference sequence). The CDR3 loop reads CASSSYKPRQGRNQPQHF. CDR3 coding DNA: TGTGCCAGCAGTTCCTACAAACCGAGACAGGGTCGGAATCAGCCCCAGCATTTT.

This chain connects TRBV5-6 to TRBJ2-6, with D possibly being TRBD2 (6 bases). Germline V gives CDR1 SGHDT, CDR2 YYEEEE. The CDR3 runs to 15 residues. Trimming shortened V by 2 bases and J by 5 bases, and 11 bases separated the two germline ends. CDR3 in amino acids: CASSLVGGRANVLTF. CDR3 DNA: TGTGCCAGCAGCTTAGTGGGAGGACGGGCCAACGTCCTGACTTTC.

This clone was found a few times. The chain employs TRBV7-3 and TRBJ1-5; D unclear. The V end was cut by 5 bases, the J end by 6 bases, with 11 bases between. Germline CDR1 and CDR2: SGHTA and FQGTGA. This CDR3 contains 13 residues. The CDR3 region is CASSPAAGQPQHF. CDR3 coding DNA: TGTGCCAGCAGCCCTGCGGCGGGTCAGCCCCAGCATTTT.